The rows below give T cell receptor beta chains drawn from one sample of a study of CD8 T cells in ankylosing spondylitis. TCRdb redid the calling of the 5' RACE reads with MiXCR, one entry per CDR3 protein. The sample consists of hundreds of thousands of distinct CDR3 sequences, less than 25% of them appearing once. The material sequenced was blood, either unsorted or a sorted T cell fraction (not recorded which). The receptors were sampled from a female donor with ankylosing spondylitis or in good health (not recorded which). CDR3s include the opening cysteine and the closing phenylalanine or tryptophan. The order of the fields is V gene, D gene, CDR3 length, clone size, J gene, CDR3 DNA, CDR3 protein. The D gene is left open where the match is weak. A row's size may be missing; if present it is once, few, many or a size class.

TRBV27	NA	12	NA	TRBJ2-2	TGTGCCAGCAGTAGAGTCGGCGGGGAGCTGTTTTTT	CASSRVGGELFF
TRBV6-2/TRBV6-3	NA	11	few	TRBJ2-5	TGTGCCAGCAGCTTCAAGTGGACCCAGTACTTC	CASSFKWTQYF
TRBV20-1	NA	13	NA	TRBJ2-3	TGCAGTGCTAGAGATGGAAGCCGTCGGACGCAGTATTTT	CSARDGSRRTQYF
TRBV6-5	NA	15	few	TRBJ1-2	TGTGCCAGCAGTTACAATGTCATGACAGGCTATGGCTACACCTTC	CASSYNVMTGYGYTF
TRBV5-1	NA	15	NA	TRBJ2-1	TGCGCCAGCACGCGCGGGACTCTTATCTACAATGAGCAGTTCTTC	CASTRGTLIYNEQFF
TRBV3-1	NA	15	NA	TRBJ1-1	TGTGCCAGCAGCCGGGTGCGGCGGGGAAACACTGAAGCTTTCTTT	CASSRVRRGNTEAFF
TRBV6-5	TRBD1	14	few	TRBJ2-2	TGTGCCAGCAGTTGGGACAGGGGGACCGGGGAGCTGTTTTTT	CASSWDRGTGELFF
TRBV6-5	NA	13	many	TRBJ1-2	TGTGCCAGCAGTTACTCGACACAGTCAAGCTACACCTTC	CASSYSTQSSYTF
TRBV6-5	TRBD2	18	NA	TRBJ2-1	TGTGCCAGCATTCTCCGGGCACAGTCTAGCGGGAATCACAATGAGCAGTTCTTC	CASILRAQSSGNHNEQFF
TRBV20-1	TRBD2	16	NA	TRBJ2-2	TGCAGTGCTAGACTAGCGGGAACTAGAAACCCCGGGGAGCTGTTTTTT	CSARLAGTRNPGELFF
TRBV29-1	TRBD1	14	few	TRBJ1-4	TGCAGCGTTGGGATTGGACAGGGGGCGGAAAAACTGTTTTTT	CSVGIGQGAEKLFF
TRBV29-1	NA	11	NA	TRBJ2-3	TGCAGCGTCCGGAGCACAGATACGCAGTATTTT	CSVRSTDTQYF
TRBV6-1	NA	12	few	TRBJ1-2	TGTGCCAGCAGTGAAAGTGGCTATGGCTACACCTTC	CASSESGYGYTF
TRBV12-3/TRBV12-4	NA	13	many	TRBJ2-3	TGTGCCAGCAGTTTAGGACTAGCAGATACGCAGTATTTT	CASSLGLADTQYF
TRBV12-3/TRBV12-4	TRBD1	14	NA	TRBJ1-6	TGTGCCAGCACCCAACAGGGGGCGAATTCACCCCTCCACTTT	CASTQQGANSPLHF
TRBV30	NA	13	NA	TRBJ2-1	TGTGCCTGGTCTGGCGGTGCCTACAATGAGCAGTTCTTC	CAWSGGAYNEQFF
TRBV20-1	NA	11	many	TRBJ1-1	TGCAGTGCCAGGGAGGGAGCTGAAGCTTTCTTT	CSAREGAEAFF
TRBV11-3	TRBD2	13	NA	TRBJ2-1	TGTGCCAGCAGTCCCAGCGGGAGGGGTGAGCAGTTCTTC	CASSPSGRGEQFF
TRBV18	TRBD2	15	NA	TRBJ2-7	TGTGCCAGCTCACCAGGGGCGGGAGCATCATACGAGCAGTACTTC	CASSPGAGASYEQYF
TRBV12-3/TRBV12-4	TRBD2	14	NA	TRBJ2-2	TGTGCCACCCAGCGGGAGCGAGCGACCGGGGAGCTGTTTTTT	CATQRERATGELFF
TRBV6-5	NA	12	few	TRBJ2-1	TGTGCCAGCAGTCGGACTCCCGATGAGCAGTTCTTC	CASSRTPDEQFF
TRBV7-6	TRBD2	17	few	TRBJ2-2	TGTGCCAGCAGCTTAGCCGGACTAGCGGCAGTCACCGGGGAGCTGTTTTTT	CASSLAGLAAVTGELFF